One T cell receptor (beta chain) is described in this entry. No antigen is known for it. The assay was immunoSEQ multiplex PCR, and TCRdb's table has in-frame clones only and misses some. The repertoire consists of tens of thousands of clones, with 55% to 75% occurring once and the leading ten covering approximately 24%. Upon completion of 10 to 11 days in culture, CD4+ T cells were isolated. Germline assignment: CDR1 ENHRY and CDR2 SYGVKD. Trimming stripped 5 bases from V and 1 base from J, with 11 bases between. This CDR3 has 14 amino acids. The source of the sample is a study of vaccination effects on CD4 cells after COVID-19. Study overall: Prior to sequencing, the ViraFEST assay stimulated PBMC with viral peptide pools, which expanded the antigen-specific CD4+ T cells.

The source material was CD4+ T cells from PBMCs cultured without peptide, sampled before COVID-19 vaccination. The source is a human donor who had a prior SARS-CoV-2 infection. The rearrangement uses TRBV10-3 and TRBJ1-1; D is unresolved. The CDR3 nucleotides are TGTGCCATCAGTACCCCGGGCCCGAACACTGAAGCTTTCTTT. Amino acid sequence: CAISTPGPNTEAFF.